This T cell receptor beta chain was captured by sequencing in a study of cytomegalovirus exposure and HLA in healthy donors. The CDR3 sequence is 15 residues long. The germline V and J ends were trimmed by 1 base and 4 bases, with 11 bases remaining between them. From germline, CDR1 is WNHNN and CDR2 SYGVQD (reference sequence). The study ran its PCR with 60 Vbeta and 13 Jbeta primers. The assay was immunoSEQ multiplex PCR, and TCRdb's table has in-frame clones only and misses some. The sample holds 100,000 to 150,000 clones, less than 85% seen once. The sequenced sample consisted of PBMCs. This receptor was obtained from a man aged 30 to 39 in good health and CMV-seropositive. V and J are TRBV10-1 and TRBJ2-1; D is possibly TRBD1 (6 bases). DNA for the CDR3: TGCGCCAGCAGTGAGTGGGGAAGGGGGTACAATGAGCAGTTCTTC. Protein product: CASSEWGRGYNEQFF.